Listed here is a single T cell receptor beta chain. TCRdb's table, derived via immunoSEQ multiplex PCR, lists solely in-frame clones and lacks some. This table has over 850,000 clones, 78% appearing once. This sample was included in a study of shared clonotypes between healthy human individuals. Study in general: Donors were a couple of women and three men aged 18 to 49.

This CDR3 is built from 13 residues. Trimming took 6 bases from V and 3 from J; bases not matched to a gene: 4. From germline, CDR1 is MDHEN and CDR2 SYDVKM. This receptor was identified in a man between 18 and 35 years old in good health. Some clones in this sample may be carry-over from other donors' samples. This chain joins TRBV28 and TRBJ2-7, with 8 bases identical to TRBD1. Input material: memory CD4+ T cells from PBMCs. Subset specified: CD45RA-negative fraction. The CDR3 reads CASRRTGGYEQYF. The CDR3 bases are TGTGCCAGCAGGAGAACAGGGGGCTACGAGCAGTACTTC.